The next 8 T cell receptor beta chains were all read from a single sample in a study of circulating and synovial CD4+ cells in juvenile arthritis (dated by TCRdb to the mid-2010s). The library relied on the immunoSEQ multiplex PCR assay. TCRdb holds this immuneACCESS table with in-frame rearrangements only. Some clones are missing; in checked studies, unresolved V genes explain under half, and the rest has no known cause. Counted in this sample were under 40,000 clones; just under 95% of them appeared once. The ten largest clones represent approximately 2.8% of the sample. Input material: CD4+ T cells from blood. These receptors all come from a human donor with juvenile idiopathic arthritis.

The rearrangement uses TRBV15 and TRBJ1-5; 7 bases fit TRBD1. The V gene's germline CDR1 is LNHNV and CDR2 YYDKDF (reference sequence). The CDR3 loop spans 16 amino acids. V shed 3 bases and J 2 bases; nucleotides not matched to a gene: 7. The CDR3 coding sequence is TGTGCCACCAGCAGCCGACAGGGCGGGGGCAATCAGCCCCAGCATTTT. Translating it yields CATSSRQGGGNQPQHF.

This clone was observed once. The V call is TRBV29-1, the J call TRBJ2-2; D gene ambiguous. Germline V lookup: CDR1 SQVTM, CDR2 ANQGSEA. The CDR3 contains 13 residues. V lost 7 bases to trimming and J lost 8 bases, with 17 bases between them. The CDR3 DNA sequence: TGCAGCGCCCGAGACAATTCGGTGGGGGAGCTGTTTTTT. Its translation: CSARDNSVGELFF.

CDR3 region: CASGSRLGSGELFF. The CDR3 nucleotides read TGTGCCAGCGGTTCCCGGTTGGGCTCCGGGGAGCTGTTTTTT. The chain carries TRBV6-6 and TRBJ2-2; D is unclear. There are 14 residues in the CDR3. From germline, CDR1 is MNHNY and CDR2 SVGAGI (reference sequence). V shed 8 bases and J shed 6 bases, with 16 bases lying between them.

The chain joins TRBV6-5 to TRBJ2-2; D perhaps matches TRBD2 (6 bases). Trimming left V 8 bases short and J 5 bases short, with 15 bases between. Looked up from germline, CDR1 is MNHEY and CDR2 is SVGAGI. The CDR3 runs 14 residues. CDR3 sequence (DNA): TGTGCCAGCGGATTCGGGAGTGCGACCGGGGAGCTGTTTTTT. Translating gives CASGFGSATGELFF.

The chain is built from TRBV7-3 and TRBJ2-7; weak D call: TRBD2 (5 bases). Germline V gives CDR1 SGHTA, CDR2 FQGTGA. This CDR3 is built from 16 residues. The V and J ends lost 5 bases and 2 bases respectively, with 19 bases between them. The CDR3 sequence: CASSPSPGLSPYEQYF. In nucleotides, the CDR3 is TGTGCCAGCAGCCCGTCCCCAGGACTTTCCCCCTACGAGCAGTACTTC.

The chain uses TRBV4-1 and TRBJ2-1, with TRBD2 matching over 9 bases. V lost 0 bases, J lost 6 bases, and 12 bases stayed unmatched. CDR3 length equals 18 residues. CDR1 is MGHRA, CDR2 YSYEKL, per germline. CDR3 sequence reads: CASSQDPAGGPRSNEQFF. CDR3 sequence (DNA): TGCGCCAGCAGCCAAGACCCGGCGGGAGGGCCCCGTAGCAATGAGCAGTTCTTC.

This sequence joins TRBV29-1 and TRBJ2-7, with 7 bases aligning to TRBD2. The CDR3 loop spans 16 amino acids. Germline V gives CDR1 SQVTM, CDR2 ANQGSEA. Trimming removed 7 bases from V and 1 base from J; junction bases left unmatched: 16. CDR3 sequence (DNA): TGCAGCGCCGCCAAGCGGGGACCCCACCATTCCTACGAGCAGTACTTC. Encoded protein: CSAAKRGPHHSYEQYF.

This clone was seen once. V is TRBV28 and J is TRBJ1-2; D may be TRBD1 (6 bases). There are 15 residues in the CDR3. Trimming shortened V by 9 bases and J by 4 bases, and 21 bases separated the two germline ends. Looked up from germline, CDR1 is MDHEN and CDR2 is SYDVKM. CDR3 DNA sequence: TGTGCCAGATCCCGGGGGGCAGGCGCCAGCTATGGCTACACCTTC. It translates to CARSRGAGASYGYTF.